Listed below are T cell receptor beta chains from one sample, sequenced in a study of post-analysis software for immune sequencing data. TCRdb analysed the PCR reads with MiXCR anew, one entry per CDR3 protein. The table has a few hundred thousand distinct CDR3 sequences, 34% seen once. Sequenced: blood. These receptors came from a girl between 2 and 17 years old with multiple sclerosis. Both conserved end residues are part of each CDR3. The D gene is left open where the match is weak. Size is stated for part of the rows, as once, few or many counts, or as a class when the clone is expanded.

abundance: many; d_gene: -; v_gene: TRBV3-1; j_gene: TRBJ2-3; CDR3aa: CASSQDGGGASTDTQYF; CDR3nt: TGTGCCAGCAGCCAAGATGGTGGAGGGGCTAGCACAGATACGCAGTATTTT
abundance: -; d_gene: TRBD1; v_gene: TRBV11-2; j_gene: TRBJ1-2; CDR3aa: CASSRTGPGGYGYTF; CDR3nt: TGTGCCAGCAGTAGGACAGGGCCGGGTGGATATGGCTACACCTTC
abundance: -; d_gene: -; v_gene: TRBV3-1; j_gene: TRBJ2-7; CDR3aa: CASRLSGRSYEQYF; CDR3nt: TGTGCCAGCAGGCTCAGCGGCCGGTCCTACGAGCAGTACTTC
abundance: -; d_gene: TRBD2; v_gene: TRBV9; j_gene: TRBJ2-7; CDR3aa: CASSPSLGLAGGMFWYEQYF; CDR3nt: TGTGCCAGCAGCCCCAGTCTGGGACTAGCGGGGGGGATGTTTTGGTACGAGCAGTACTTC
abundance: many; d_gene: -; v_gene: TRBV20-1; j_gene: TRBJ2-5; CDR3aa: CSARDSAGMETQYF; CDR3nt: TGCAGTGCTAGAGATAGCGCAGGGATGGAGACCCAGTACTTC
abundance: -; d_gene: -; v_gene: TRBV27; j_gene: TRBJ2-5; CDR3aa: CASIAYGTQYF; CDR3nt: TGTGCCAGCATCGCATACGGGACCCAGTACTTC
abundance: -; d_gene: TRBD2; v_gene: TRBV6-1; j_gene: TRBJ2-5; CDR3aa: CASRHRTSGQPLTKETQYF; CDR3nt: TGTGCCAGCAGGCACAGGACTAGCGGGCAGCCTTTAACAAAAGAGACCCAGTACTTC
abundance: few; d_gene: -; v_gene: TRBV4-1; j_gene: TRBJ2-3; CDR3aa: CASSQDQAGFLADTQYF; CDR3nt: TGCGCCAGCAGCCAAGATCAGGCAGGGTTTTTGGCAGATACGCAGTATTTT
abundance: -; d_gene: TRBD1; v_gene: TRBV20-1; j_gene: TRBJ1-5; CDR3aa: CSASGGQSPNQPQHF; CDR3nt: TGCAGTGCTAGCGGGGGACAGTCCCCCAATCAGCCCCAGCATTTT
abundance: few; d_gene: TRBD1; v_gene: TRBV29-1; j_gene: TRBJ2-4; CDR3aa: CSVPGTGGIDIQYF; CDR3nt: TGCAGCGTCCCCGGGACAGGGGGCATAGACATTCAGTACTTC
abundance: few; d_gene: -; v_gene: TRBV5-1; j_gene: TRBJ2-3; CDR3aa: CASSLTRGTDTQYF; CDR3nt: TGCGCCAGCAGCTTAACCAGGGGCACAGATACGCAGTATTTT
abundance: -; d_gene: -; v_gene: TRBV6-2/TRBV6-3; j_gene: TRBJ1-5; CDR3aa: CASSYSGTENQPQHF; CDR3nt: TGTGCCAGCAGTTACTCCGGGACGGAAAATCAGCCCCAGCATTTT
abundance: few; d_gene: -; v_gene: TRBV9; j_gene: TRBJ1-2; CDR3aa: CASNRNPANYGYTF; CDR3nt: TGTGCCAGCAACCGAAATCCAGCCAACTATGGCTACACCTTC
abundance: -; d_gene: -; v_gene: TRBV25-1; j_gene: TRBJ1-4; CDR3aa: CASRAPRVEKLFF; CDR3nt: TGTGCCAGCAGGGCCCCCAGGGTTGAAAAACTGTTTTTT
abundance: few; d_gene: TRBD2; v_gene: TRBV5-1; j_gene: TRBJ2-3; CDR3aa: CASSPSGGSADTQYF; CDR3nt: TGCGCCAGCAGCCCCTCGGGGGGGTCGGCAGATACGCAGTATTTT
abundance: few; d_gene: -; v_gene: TRBV6-6; j_gene: TRBJ2-1; CDR3aa: CASSYSSRGTYNEQFF; CDR3nt: TGTGCCAGCAGTTACTCGTCCCGGGGGACCTACAATGAGCAGTTCTTC
abundance: many; d_gene: -; v_gene: TRBV20-1; j_gene: TRBJ2-5; CDR3aa: CSARGKETQYF; CDR3nt: TGCAGTGCTAGGGGCAAAGAGACCCAGTACTTC
abundance: -; d_gene: -; v_gene: TRBV20-1; j_gene: TRBJ2-7; CDR3aa: CSARDFNEQYF; CDR3nt: TGCAGTGCTAGAGATTTTAACGAGCAGTACTTC
abundance: -; d_gene: -; v_gene: TRBV20-1; j_gene: TRBJ2-1; CDR3aa: CSAGGYPGVNEQFF; CDR3nt: TGCAGTGCTGGGGGATACCCGGGGGTGAATGAGCAGTTCTTC
abundance: few; d_gene: TRBD1; v_gene: TRBV7-9; j_gene: TRBJ1-4; CDR3aa: CASSVRGGDEKLFF; CDR3nt: TGTGCCAGCAGCGTCAGGGGGGGGGATGAAAAACTGTTTTTT
abundance: -; d_gene: TRBD1; v_gene: TRBV6-5; j_gene: TRBJ2-5; CDR3aa: CASRRTGAEYF; CDR3nt: TGTGCCAGCAGAAGGACAGGGGCGGAGTACTTC
abundance: few; d_gene: -; v_gene: TRBV20-1; j_gene: TRBJ2-1; CDR3aa: CSAPGPIAAGSYNEQFF; CDR3nt: TGCAGTGCTCCAGGCCCGATAGCGGCCGGCTCCTACAATGAGCAGTTCTTC
abundance: -; d_gene: TRBD1; v_gene: TRBV20-1; j_gene: TRBJ1-3; CDR3aa: CSVGTGGMGNTIYF; CDR3nt: TGCAGTGTTGGGACAGGGGGCATGGGAAACACCATATATTTT
abundance: -; d_gene: -; v_gene: TRBV4-1; j_gene: TRBJ1-1; CDR3aa: CASSQDLIGGRENTEAFF; CDR3nt: TGCGCCAGCAGCCAAGATCTTATCGGCGGACGGGAGAACACTGAAGCTTTCTTT
abundance: few; d_gene: -; v_gene: TRBV12-3/TRBV12-4; j_gene: TRBJ2-3; CDR3aa: CASSRRVTDTQYF; CDR3nt: TGTGCCAGCAGTCGAAGGGTCACAGATACGCAGTATTTT
abundance: few; d_gene: -; v_gene: TRBV29-1; j_gene: TRBJ1-5; CDR3aa: CSVEFFRTVDRYSNQPQHF; CDR3nt: TGCAGCGTTGAATTTTTCCGGACAGTCGACCGGTATAGCAATCAGCCCCAGCATTTT
abundance: few; d_gene: -; v_gene: TRBV6-5; j_gene: TRBJ2-1; CDR3aa: CASRRLTYSYNEQFF; CDR3nt: TGTGCCAGCAGACGACTGACCTACTCCTACAATGAGCAGTTCTTC
abundance: -; d_gene: TRBD2; v_gene: TRBV5-1; j_gene: TRBJ2-3; CDR3aa: CASSSTSGGSSDTQYF; CDR3nt: TGCGCCAGCAGCTCGACTAGCGGGGGATCCTCCGATACGCAGTATTTT
abundance: few; d_gene: -; v_gene: TRBV20-1; j_gene: TRBJ1-1; CDR3aa: CSEGTEAFF; CDR3nt: TGCAGCGAGGGGACTGAAGCTTTCTTT
abundance: once; d_gene: TRBD1; v_gene: TRBV5-6; j_gene: TRBJ2-4; CDR3aa: CASSLNRQGQYF; CDR3nt: TGTGCCAGCAGCCTGAACCGACAGGGCCAGTACTTC
abundance: few; d_gene: -; v_gene: TRBV20-1; j_gene: TRBJ2-1; CDR3aa: CSARGGLVGDEQFF; CDR3nt: TGCAGTGCTAGAGGGGGGCTAGTGGGCGATGAGCAGTTCTTC
abundance: -; d_gene: -; v_gene: TRBV3-1; j_gene: TRBJ2-7; CDR3aa: CASSHLNYEQYF; CDR3nt: TGTGCCAGCAGCCATCTGAACTACGAGCAGTACTTC
abundance: few; d_gene: -; v_gene: TRBV7-9; j_gene: TRBJ1-1; CDR3aa: CASSPAQVGGLNTEAFF; CDR3nt: TGTGCCAGCAGCCCTGCCCAGGTCGGAGGGCTTAACACTGAAGCTTTCTTT
abundance: few; d_gene: -; v_gene: TRBV5-6; j_gene: TRBJ2-3; CDR3aa: CASSTGGQDTQYF; CDR3nt: TGTGCCAGCAGCACTGGGGGGCAAGATACGCAGTATTTT
abundance: -; d_gene: -; v_gene: TRBV5-1; j_gene: TRBJ2-7; CDR3aa: CASSSQSTAGYGQYF; CDR3nt: TGCGCCAGCAGCTCCCAATCGACAGCTGGGTACGGGCAGTACTTC
abundance: -; d_gene: -; v_gene: TRBV7-9; j_gene: TRBJ1-4; CDR3aa: CASSQEAGDEKLFF; CDR3nt: TGTGCCAGCAGTCAGGAGGCAGGGGATGAAAAACTGTTTTTT
abundance: -; d_gene: -; v_gene: TRBV20-1; j_gene: TRBJ2-5; CDR3aa: CSASLPGGPYNEQYF; CDR3nt: TGCAGTGCTAGTCTCCCTGGGGGGCCCTACAATGAGCAGTACTTC
abundance: -; d_gene: -; v_gene: TRBV7-9; j_gene: TRBJ2-7; CDR3aa: CASSHRETYEQYF; CDR3nt: TGTGCCAGCAGCCACAGGGAAACCTACGAGCAGTACTTC
abundance: few; d_gene: TRBD1; v_gene: TRBV5-1; j_gene: TRBJ2-7; CDR3aa: CASRSGTGGINDYEQYF; CDR3nt: TGCGCCAGCAGATCCGGGACAGGGGGAATCAACGACTACGAGCAGTACTTC
abundance: -; d_gene: TRBD2; v_gene: TRBV28; j_gene: TRBJ2-2; CDR3aa: CASLAGSYTGELFF; CDR3nt: TGTGCCAGCTTAGCGGGGAGCTACACCGGGGAGCTGTTTTTT